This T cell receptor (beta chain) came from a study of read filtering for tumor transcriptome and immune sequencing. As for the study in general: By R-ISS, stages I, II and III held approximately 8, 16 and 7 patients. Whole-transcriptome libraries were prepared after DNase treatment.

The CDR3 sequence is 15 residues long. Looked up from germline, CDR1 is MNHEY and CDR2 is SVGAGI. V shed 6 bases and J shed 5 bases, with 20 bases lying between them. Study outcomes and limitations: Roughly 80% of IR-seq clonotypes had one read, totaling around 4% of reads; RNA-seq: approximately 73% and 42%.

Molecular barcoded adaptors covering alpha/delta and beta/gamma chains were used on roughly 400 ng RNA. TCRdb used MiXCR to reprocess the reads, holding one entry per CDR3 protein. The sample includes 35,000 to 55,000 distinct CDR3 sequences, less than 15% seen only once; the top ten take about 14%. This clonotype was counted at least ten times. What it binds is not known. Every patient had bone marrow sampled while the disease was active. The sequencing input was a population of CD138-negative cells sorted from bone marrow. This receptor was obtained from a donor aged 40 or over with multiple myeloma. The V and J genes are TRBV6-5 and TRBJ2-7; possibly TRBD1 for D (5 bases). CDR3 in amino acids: CASRVPGKGVHEQYF. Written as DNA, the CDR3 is TGTGCCAGCAGGGTTCCGGGTAAAGGGGTCCACGAGCAGTACTTC.